A single sample gave rise to the 29 T cell receptor beta chains below, sequenced in a study of T cells after posttransplantation cyclophosphamide. The table came from immunoSEQ multiplex PCR; TCRdb's copy has only in-frame clones and leaves some out. Among tens of thousands of clones listed, 89% were seen once. Methotrexate plus calcineurin inhibitor accompanied controls' myeloablative marrow transplants; sampling was 1 year later. Sequenced material: PBMCs, taken after an allogeneic stem cell transplant with a calcineurin inhibitor and methotrexate. Every receptor here comes from a female patient aged 45-65 years who received an allogeneic stem cell transplant from an unrelated donor, was CMV-positive, and had chronic GVHD only. Some T cells may have come from the graft donor.

This chain links TRBV5-1 with TRBJ2-1; 12 positions agree with TRBD2. The CDR3 length is 16 residues. The V gene end was trimmed by 0 bases and the J gene end by 7 bases; junction bases not matched to a gene: 5. CDR1 is SGHRS and CDR2 is YFSETQ in the germline V gene. The CDR3 DNA follows: TGCGCCAGCAGCTTGGCCTTACTAGCGGGAGGAAATGAGCAGTTCTTC. Translation: CASSLALLAGGNEQFF.

Only a few counts were recorded for this clone. The chain couples TRBV11-2 to TRBJ1-1, with D hard to call. Germline V gene data show CDR1 as SGHAT and CDR2 as FQNNGV. Between the trimmed V and J ends, which lost 1 base and 8 bases, there was a span of 8 bases. The CDR3 has 12 amino acids. CDR3 protein: CASSLAVREAFF. In DNA, the CDR3 is TGTGCCAGCAGCTTAGCTGTGAGGGAAGCTTTCTTT.

V usage is TRBV9 and J usage is TRBJ2-7, with a tentative D call TRBD2 (5 bases). Looked up from germline, CDR1 is SGDLS and CDR2 is YYNGEE. The CDR3 sequence is 13 residues long. Deletions cut 3 bases from V and 5 bases from J, with 12 bases between. The CDR3 region is CASSGEGLNEQYF. CDR3 coding DNA: TGTGCCAGCAGCGGAGAGGGCCTAAACGAGCAGTACTTC.

This sequence joins TRBV5-5 and TRBJ1-5; no clear D. The CDR3 loop spans 13 amino acids. The germline CDR1 and CDR2 sequences are SGHKS and YYEKEE (reference sequence). The ends were cut back, 1 base at V and 2 bases at J, with 4 bases in the middle. The CDR3 sequence is CASSLFGNQPQHF. The CDR3 nucleotides read TGTGCCAGCAGCTTGTTCGGCAATCAGCCCCAGCATTTT. The full variable domain, its missing parts supplied by reference TRBV5-5 and TRBJ1-5, is DAGVTQSPTHLIKTRGQQVTLRCSPISGHKSVSWYQQVLGQGPQFIFQYYEKEERGRGNFPDRFSARQFPNYSSELNVNALLLGDSALYLCASSLFGNQPQHFGDGTRLSIL.

This sequence joins TRBV6-5 and TRBJ2-1; 10 bases line up with TRBD2. Germline V gene sequence: CDR1 MNHEY, CDR2 SVGAGI. This CDR3 spans 15 amino acids. V lost 5 bases to trimming and J lost 7 bases; unmatched junction nucleotides: 8. CDR3 coding DNA: TGTGCCAGCAGTGCCCTAGCGGGAGTTTGGAATGAGCAGTTCTTC. It yields the protein CASSALAGVWNEQFF.

The rearrangement uses TRBV5-4 and TRBJ2-2, with D possibly matching TRBD1 (5 bases). Germline assignment: CDR1 SGHNT and CDR2 YYREEE (reference sequence). V was cut by 4 bases and J by 4 bases, with 17 bases left in between. This CDR3 region has 16 residues. CDR3 DNA: TGTGCCAGCAGCCGTGCCTATGAGGACATCACCGGGGAGCTGTTTTTT. Amino acid sequence: CASSRAYEDITGELFF.

The chain employs TRBV29-1 and TRBJ2-5, with no clear D. The CDR3 runs 13 residues. Trimming cost V 4 bases and J 5 bases, with 14 bases left between them. Per the germline V gene, CDR1 is SQVTM and CDR2 is ANQGSEA. The CDR3 DNA sequence: TGCAGCGTTGCCGCCAGGCAGGTGGAGACCCAGTACTTC. As protein: CSVAARQVETQYF.

This clone appeared once. This rearrangement joins TRBV7-9 to TRBJ2-5, with no clear D. The V end lost 3 bases, the J end lost 0 bases, and 20 bases lay between the germline ends. The CDR3 has 18 residues. The germline V gene has CDR1 SEHNR and CDR2 FQNEAQ (reference sequence). CDR3 nucleotides: TGTGCCAGCAGCTTCCCTAAAGGAAAGCGAAAAAACCAAGAGACCCAGTACTTC. It yields the protein CASSFPKGKRKNQETQYF. The variable domain in full, completed from reference TRBV7-9 and TRBJ2-5, reads DTGVSQNPRHKITKRGQNVTFRCDPISEHNRLYWYRQTLGQGPEFLTYFQNEAQLEKSRLLSDRFSAERPKGSFSTLEIQRTEQGDSAMYLCASSFPKGKRKNQETQYFGPGTRLLVL.

Only one count was recorded for this clone. The V and J genes are TRBV15 and TRBJ2-5, with 7 nucleotides matching TRBD2. The CDR3 spans 15 residues. V dropped 2 bases and J dropped 1; count of bases not matched to a gene: 4. The germline gives CDR1 LNHNV, CDR2 YYDKDF (reference sequence). CDR3 loop: CATSRPGLLQETQYF. The CDR3 DNA reads as TGTGCCACCAGCAGACCGGGACTACTCCAAGAGACCCAGTACTTC. The full variable domain, its missing parts supplied by reference TRBV15 and TRBJ2-5, is DAMVIQNPRYQVTQFGKPVTLSCSQTLNHNVMYWYQQKSSQAPKLLFHYYDKDFNNEADTPDNFQSRRPNTSFCFLDIRSPGLGDTAMYLCATSRPGLLQETQYFGPGTRLLVL.

CDR3 amino acids: CASSLLPGVFYEQYF. For the CDR3, the DNA is TGCGCCAGCAGCTTGTTGCCGGGAGTTTTCTACGAGCAGTACTTC. J is TRBJ2-7 and V is TRBV5-1, with D possibly being TRBD2 (6 bases). The germline V gene encodes CDR1 SGHRS and CDR2 YFSETQ. Trimming pared 1 base from V and 3 bases from J, leaving 14 bases between. The CDR3 is 15 residues long.

V usage is TRBV28 and J usage is TRBJ1-1; 7 nucleotides match TRBD1. V lost 4 bases to trimming and J lost 10 bases; unmatched junction nucleotides: 3. Per germline, CDR1 MDHEN and CDR2 SYDVKM. The CDR3 covers 11 residues. CDR3 protein: CASSSQGVAFF. The CDR3 DNA is TGTGCCAGCAGTTCCCAGGGGGTAGCTTTCTTT.

The V and J genes are TRBV10-2 and TRBJ2-7, with 8 bases that match TRBD2. V shed 6 bases, J shed 2 bases, and the junction held 9 bases outside the gene matches. This CDR3 has 15 amino acids. CDR1 is WSHSY, CDR2 SAAADI, per germline. CDR3 sequence (DNA): TGCGCCAGCAGGTATTCGACTAGCGATGCCTACGAGCAGTACTTC. It specifies CASRYSTSDAYEQYF.

The V gene is TRBV5-1, the J gene TRBJ2-3, with D hard to call. This CDR3 comprises 16 residues. The V end was cut by 4 bases, the J end by 1 base, with 16 bases between. CDR1 is SGHRS and CDR2 is YFSETQ in the germline V gene. DNA for the CDR3: TGCGCCAGCAGCCGATCAACGGAGCTGGGCACAGATACGCAGTATTTT. Residues: CASSRSTELGTDTQYF.

This clone turned up a few times. The chain links TRBV19 to TRBJ1-1; D ambiguous. CDR3 length equals 14 residues. Germline CDR1 is LNHDA and CDR2 is SQIVND (reference sequence). With 5 bases removed from V and 4 bases from J, the gap between germline ends came to 14 bases. CDR3 DNA: TGTGCCAGTAGTCCCCCCCGGGGAACCACTGAAGCTTTCTTT. It is translated as CASSPPRGTTEAFF.

J is TRBJ2-1 and V is TRBV6-5; a possible D gene is TRBD2 (6 bases). The V gene's germline CDR1 is MNHEY and CDR2 SVGAGI. Trimming removed 5 bases at V and 4 bases at J, with 15 bases between. The CDR3 is 15 residues long. The DNA for the CDR3 is TGTGCCAGCAGTAGCGGGTTCCCGGAATACAATGAGCAGTTCTTC. Its protein is CASSSGFPEYNEQFF.

The rearrangement uses TRBV18 and TRBJ1-6, with TRBD1 as a possible D gene (5 bases). The V gene's germline CDR1 is KGHSH and CDR2 LQKENI. V was cut by 3 bases and J by 7 bases, with 13 bases left in between. The CDR3 covers 15 residues. Written as DNA, the CDR3 is TGTGCCAGCTCACCCAGAGTAGGGGCAAATTCACCCCTCCACTTT. Protein: CASSPRVGANSPLHF.

This clone was seen a single time. The rearrangement joins TRBV5-1 to TRBJ2-3; 7 bases agree with TRBD1. J was trimmed by 4 bases and V by 0 bases; bases with no gene match: 2. This CDR3 spans 14 amino acids. The germline gives CDR1 SGHRS, CDR2 YFSETQ. CDR3: CASSLAGGPDTQYF. The DNA of the CDR3 is TGCGCCAGCAGCTTGGCAGGGGGACCAGATACGCAGTATTTT.

The table lists this clone with a count of one. The CDR3 spells CASSIPGLAGGPGELFF. CDR3 in DNA: TGTGCCAGCAGCATCCCCGGACTAGCGGGAGGCCCCGGGGAGCTGTTTTTT. The J gene is TRBJ2-2, the V gene TRBV5-6, with 14 bases matching TRBD2. Trimming at V came to 4 bases and at J to 6 bases, leaving 8 bases not matched to a gene. Germline V CDR1 and CDR2: SGHDT, YYEEEE. The CDR3 runs to 17 residues.

V is TRBV27 and J is TRBJ2-1; 8 bases agree with TRBD1. There are 15 residues in the CDR3. Germline CDR1 and CDR2: MNHEY and SMNVEV (reference sequence). The CDR3 bases are TGTGCTAGTGTCCAGGGGGCGGACGTGACGAATGAGCAGTTCTTC. This translates into CASVQGADVTNEQFF.

This chain joins TRBV12-1 and TRBJ2-4; the DNA was not used to check the table's D call, TRBD1. TRBV12-1 is shown as a pseudogene. This CDR3 contains 18 residues. In DNA, the CDR3 is TGTGCCAGCAGCTCGGGGGACAGCCGTACCCTAGCCAAAAACATTCAGTACTTC. This encodes CASSSGDSRTLAKNIQYF.

The chain carries TRBV5-1 and TRBJ2-5; TRBD1 aligns across 11 bases. Germline lookup yields CDR1 SGHRS and CDR2 YFSETQ. Germline trimming cut 4 bases from V and 5 bases from J; bases unmatched to any gene: 10. The CDR3 has 16 residues. CDR3 DNA sequence: TGCGCCAGCAGCGTGGCAGGGACAGGGGGTCGGGAGACCCAGTACTTC. Amino acid sequence: CASSVAGTGGRETQYF. The full variable domain, completed using reference TRBV5-1 and TRBJ2-5, is KAGVTQTPRYLIKTRGQQVTLSCSPISGHRSVSWYQQTPGQGLQFLFEYFSETQRNKGNFPGRFSGRQFSNSRSEMNVSTLELGDSALYLCASSVAGTGGRETQYFGPGTRLLVL.

This chain joins TRBV6-1 and TRBJ2-1, with 10 positions matching TRBD2. CDR3 size: 15 residues. Germline V gene data show CDR1 as MNHNS and CDR2 as SASEGT. Unmatched junction bases numbered 7, after V lost 6 bases and J lost 5 bases. The CDR3 region has the DNA TGTGCCAGCAGCGCTAGCGGGAGAAGAGACAATGAGCAGTTCTTC. Protein: CASSASGRRDNEQFF.

The sample holds one count of this clone. CDR3 sequence (DNA): TGTGCCAGCACCCCCTCTTCGGCGAACACCGGGGAGCTGTTTTTT. It translates to CASTPSSANTGELFF. This chain links TRBV6-1 with TRBJ2-2; no definite D call. The ends were cut back, 7 bases at V and 0 bases at J, with 12 bases in the middle. Looked up from germline, CDR1 is MNHNS and CDR2 is SASEGT. The CDR3 consists of 15 residues.

The chain links TRBV28 to TRBJ1-2; 9 bases match TRBD1. Unmatched junction bases numbered 15, after V lost 5 bases and J lost 8 bases. Germline CDR1 and CDR2: MDHEN and SYDVKM. The CDR3 is 16 residues long. The CDR3 is CASSPRTGATSRGYTF. The CDR3 bases are TGTGCCAGCAGTCCACGGACAGGGGCCACTTCTCGGGGCTACACCTTC.

The chain is built from TRBV4-1 and TRBJ2-7, with 8 bases that match TRBD1. The germline CDR1 and CDR2 sequences are MGHRA and YSYEKL. The CDR3 covers 16 residues. Germline trimming cut 0 bases from V and 3 bases from J; bases unmatched to any gene: 7. The CDR3 loop reads CASSQDGGTGFYEQYF. In DNA, the CDR3 is TGCGCCAGCAGCCAAGATGGGGGGACAGGATTCTACGAGCAGTACTTC.

For the CDR3, the DNA is TGTGCCAGCTGGAACAGGGGCAGGGGTGGGGGAAACACCATATATTTT. Its protein is CASWNRGRGGGNTIYF. V is TRBV6-6 and J is TRBJ1-3; 7 nucleotides agree with TRBD1. V lost 8 bases, J lost 4 bases, and 14 bases stayed unmatched. The V gene's germline CDR1 is MNHNY and CDR2 SVGAGI (reference sequence). This CDR3 has 16 residues.

This clone was detected only once. The CDR3 nucleotides are TGTGCCAGCAGTTTACGCAGGGACGAGCAGTACTTC. It specifies CASSLRRDEQYF. The chain carries TRBV28 and TRBJ2-7, with a tentative D call TRBD1 (5 bases). Looked up from germline, CDR1 is MDHEN and CDR2 is SYDVKM. The CDR3 consists of 12 residues. Trimming removed 2 bases at V and 5 bases at J, with 7 bases between.

As concerns this clone: Mismatch with germline at one junction end may stem from a read error. The chain combines TRBV7-7 with TRBJ2-3; 8 bases are shared with TRBD2. CDR3 length: 14 residues. CDR1 SSHAT and CDR2 FNYEAQ come from the germline V gene (reference sequence). This CDR3 is CASSLGLEADTQYF. In DNA form, the CDR3 reads TGTGCTAGCAGCCTGGGACTAGAGGCAGATACGCAGTATTTT.

This chain joins TRBV6-5 and TRBJ2-7; tentatively, D is TRBD1 (6 bases). The germline gives CDR1 MNHEY, CDR2 SVGAGI. V lost 6 bases to trimming and J lost 0 bases, with 15 bases between them. This CDR3 is built from 15 residues. CDR3 nucleotides: TGTGCCAGCAGACTACAGGGAACCACCTCCTACGAGCAGTACTTC. This codes for CASRLQGTTSYEQYF.